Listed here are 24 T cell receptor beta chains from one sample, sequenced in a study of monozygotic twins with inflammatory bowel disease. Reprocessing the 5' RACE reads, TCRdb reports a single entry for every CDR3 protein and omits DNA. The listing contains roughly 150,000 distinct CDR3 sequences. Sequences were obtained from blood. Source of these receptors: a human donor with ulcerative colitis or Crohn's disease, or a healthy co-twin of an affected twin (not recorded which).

The CDR3 is CATKTGNPDTQYF. The chain uses TRBV6-5 and TRBJ2-3; the TRBD1 assignment by TCRdb is unverifiable without DNA. The CDR3 is made up of 13 amino acids. Germline loops: CDR1 MNHEY, CDR2 SVGAGI.

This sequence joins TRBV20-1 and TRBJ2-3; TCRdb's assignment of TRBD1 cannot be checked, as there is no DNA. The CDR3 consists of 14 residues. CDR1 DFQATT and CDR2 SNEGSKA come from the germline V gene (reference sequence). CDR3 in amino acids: CSRDRGYAPDTQYF.

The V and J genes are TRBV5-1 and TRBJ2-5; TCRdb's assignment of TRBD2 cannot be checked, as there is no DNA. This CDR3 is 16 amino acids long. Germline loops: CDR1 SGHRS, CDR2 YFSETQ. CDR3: CASSLVLDLYQETQYF.

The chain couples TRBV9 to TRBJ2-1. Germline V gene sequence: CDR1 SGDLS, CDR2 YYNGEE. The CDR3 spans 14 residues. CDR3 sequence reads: CASSAYLTYNEQFF.

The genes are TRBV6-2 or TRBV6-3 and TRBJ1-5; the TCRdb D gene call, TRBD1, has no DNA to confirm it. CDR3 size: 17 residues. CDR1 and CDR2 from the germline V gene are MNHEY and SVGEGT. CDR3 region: CASSYLVGGHSNQPQHF.

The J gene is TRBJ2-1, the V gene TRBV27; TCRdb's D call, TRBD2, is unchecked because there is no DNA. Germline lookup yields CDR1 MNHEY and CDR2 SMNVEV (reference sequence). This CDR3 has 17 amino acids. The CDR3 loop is CASSPWVAGGRYNEQFF.

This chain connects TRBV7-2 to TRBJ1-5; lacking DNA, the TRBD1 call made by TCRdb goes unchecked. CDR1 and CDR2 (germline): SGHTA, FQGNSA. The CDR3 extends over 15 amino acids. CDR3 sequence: CASSLESGDNQPQHF.

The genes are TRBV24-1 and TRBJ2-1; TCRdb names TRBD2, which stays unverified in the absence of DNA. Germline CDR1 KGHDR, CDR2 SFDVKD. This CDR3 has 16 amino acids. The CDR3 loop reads CATSVTSGSSYNEQFF.

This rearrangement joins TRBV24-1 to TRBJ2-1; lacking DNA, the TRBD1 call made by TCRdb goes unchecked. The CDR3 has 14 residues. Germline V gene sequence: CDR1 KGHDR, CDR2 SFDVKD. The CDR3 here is CATARGARRNEQFF.

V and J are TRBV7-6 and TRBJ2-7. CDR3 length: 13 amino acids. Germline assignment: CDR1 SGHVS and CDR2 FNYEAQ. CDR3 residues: CASSLGDIYEQYF.

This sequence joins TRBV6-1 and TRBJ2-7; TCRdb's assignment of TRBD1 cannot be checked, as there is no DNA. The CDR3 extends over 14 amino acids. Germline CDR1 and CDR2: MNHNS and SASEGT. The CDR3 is CASRLGRESYEQYF.

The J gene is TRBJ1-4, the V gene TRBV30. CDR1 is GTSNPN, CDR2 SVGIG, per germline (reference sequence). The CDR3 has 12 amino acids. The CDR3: CAWSVRADRLFF.

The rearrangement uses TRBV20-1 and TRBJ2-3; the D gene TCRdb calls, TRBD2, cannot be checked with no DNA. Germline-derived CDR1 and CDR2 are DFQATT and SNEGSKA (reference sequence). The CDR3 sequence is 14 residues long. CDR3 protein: CSADRAGGTDTQYF.

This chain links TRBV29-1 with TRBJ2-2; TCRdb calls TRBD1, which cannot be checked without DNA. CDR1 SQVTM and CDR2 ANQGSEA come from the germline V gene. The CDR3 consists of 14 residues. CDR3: CSARTGGGTGELFF.

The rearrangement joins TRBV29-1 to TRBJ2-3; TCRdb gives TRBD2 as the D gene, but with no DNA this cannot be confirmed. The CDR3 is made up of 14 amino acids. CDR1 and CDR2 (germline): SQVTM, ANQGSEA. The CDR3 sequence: CSGRAGRTTDTQYF.

The CDR3: CASSHTSGADTQYF. The rearrangement joins TRBV27 to TRBJ2-3; TCRdb proposes TRBD2, but this gene call is untestable without DNA. This CDR3 comprises 14 residues. Per the germline V gene, CDR1 is MNHEY and CDR2 is SMNVEV (reference sequence).

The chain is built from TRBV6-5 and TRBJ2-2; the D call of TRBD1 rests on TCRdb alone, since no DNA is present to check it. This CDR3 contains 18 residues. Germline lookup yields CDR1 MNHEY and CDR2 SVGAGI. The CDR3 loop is CASSFSLDRGPNTGELFF.

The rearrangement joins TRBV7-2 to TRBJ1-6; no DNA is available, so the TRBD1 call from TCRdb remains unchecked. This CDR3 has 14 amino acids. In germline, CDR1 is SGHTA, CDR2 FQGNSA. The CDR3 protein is CASSFETVNSPLHF.

The chain's CDR3 is CASSPLAVSYEQYF. The V gene is TRBV19, the J gene TRBJ2-7; as DNA is missing, the TRBD2 call by TCRdb cannot be tested. The CDR3 sequence is 14 residues long. Per the germline V gene, CDR1 is LNHDA and CDR2 is SQIVND (reference sequence).

CDR3 amino acids: CASSTEREQFF. The chain is built from TRBV19 and TRBJ2-1. Per the germline V gene, CDR1 is LNHDA and CDR2 is SQIVND (reference sequence). The CDR3 is 11 residues long.

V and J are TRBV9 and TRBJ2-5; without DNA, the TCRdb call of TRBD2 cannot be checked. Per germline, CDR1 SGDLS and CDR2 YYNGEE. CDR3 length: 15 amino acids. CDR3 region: CASSVGPFEGETQYF.

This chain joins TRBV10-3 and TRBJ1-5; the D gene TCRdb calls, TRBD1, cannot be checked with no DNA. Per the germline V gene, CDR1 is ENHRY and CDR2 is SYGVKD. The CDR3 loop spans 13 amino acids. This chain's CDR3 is CVISGQGGQPQHF.

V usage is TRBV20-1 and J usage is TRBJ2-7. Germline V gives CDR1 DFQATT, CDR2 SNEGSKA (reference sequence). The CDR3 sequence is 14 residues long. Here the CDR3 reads CSARDIRKSYEQYF.

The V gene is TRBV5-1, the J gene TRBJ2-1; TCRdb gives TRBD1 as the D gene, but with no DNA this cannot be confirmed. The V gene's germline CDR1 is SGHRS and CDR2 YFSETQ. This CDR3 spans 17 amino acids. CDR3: CASSLKSGAGEGNEQFF.